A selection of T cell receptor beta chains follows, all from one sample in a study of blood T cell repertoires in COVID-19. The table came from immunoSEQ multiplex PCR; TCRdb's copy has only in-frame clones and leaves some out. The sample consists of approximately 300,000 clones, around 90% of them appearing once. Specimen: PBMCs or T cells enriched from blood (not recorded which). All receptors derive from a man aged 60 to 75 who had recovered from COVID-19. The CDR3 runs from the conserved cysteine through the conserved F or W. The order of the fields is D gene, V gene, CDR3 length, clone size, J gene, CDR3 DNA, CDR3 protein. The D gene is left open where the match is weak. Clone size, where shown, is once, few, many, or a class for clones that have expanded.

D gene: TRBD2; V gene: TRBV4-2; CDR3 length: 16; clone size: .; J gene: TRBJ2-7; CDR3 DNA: TGTGCCAGCAGCCAAGACGGGACTAGCGGAACCTACGAGCAGTACTTC; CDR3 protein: CASSQDGTSGTYEQYF
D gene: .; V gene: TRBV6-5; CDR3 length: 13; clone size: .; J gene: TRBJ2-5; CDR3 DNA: TGTGCCAGCATGACGAGGGACACAGAGACCCAGTACTTC; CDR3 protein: CASMTRDTETQYF
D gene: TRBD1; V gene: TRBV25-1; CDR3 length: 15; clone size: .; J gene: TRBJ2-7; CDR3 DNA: TGTGCCAGCAGTGCGTCCAACAGGGGTTCCTACGAGCAGTACTTC; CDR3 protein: CASSASNRGSYEQYF
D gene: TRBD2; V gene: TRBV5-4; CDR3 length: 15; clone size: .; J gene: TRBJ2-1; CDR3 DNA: TGTGCCAGCAGCTTGCGAGCGGGAGGGCCGGGTGAGCAGTTCTTC; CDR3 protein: CASSLRAGGPGEQFF
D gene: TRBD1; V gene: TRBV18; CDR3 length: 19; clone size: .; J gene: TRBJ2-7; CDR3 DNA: TGTGCCAGCTCACCCAGCTTACCCGGGACAGGGGGAGATACCTACGAGCAGTACTTC; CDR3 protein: CASSPSLPGTGGDTYEQYF
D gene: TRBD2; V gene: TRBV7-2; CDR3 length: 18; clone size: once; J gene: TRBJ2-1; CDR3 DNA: TGTGCCAGCCGACCGCCGGGACTAGCGGGAGCTAGCTACAATGAGCAGTTCTTC; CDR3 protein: CASRPPGLAGASYNEQFF
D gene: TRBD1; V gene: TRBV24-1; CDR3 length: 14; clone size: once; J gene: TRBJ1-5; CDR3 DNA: TGTGCCACCAGTGATCCGACAGGGCTCGGGGCCCAGCATTTT; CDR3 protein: CATSDPTGLGAQHF
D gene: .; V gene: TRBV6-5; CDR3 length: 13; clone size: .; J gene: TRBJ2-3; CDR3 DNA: TGTGCCAGCAGTTACTCTGGACTGGGTACGCAGTATTTT; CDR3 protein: CASSYSGLGTQYF
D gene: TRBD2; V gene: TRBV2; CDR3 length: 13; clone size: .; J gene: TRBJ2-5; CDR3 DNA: TGTGCCAGCAGGCGGGAGGGCCCAGAGACCCAGTACTTC; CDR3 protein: CASRREGPETQYF
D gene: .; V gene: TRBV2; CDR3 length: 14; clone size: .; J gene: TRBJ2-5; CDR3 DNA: TGTGCCAGCAGGGACGGGGACTCCAAAGAGACCCAGTACTTC; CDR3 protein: CASRDGDSKETQYF
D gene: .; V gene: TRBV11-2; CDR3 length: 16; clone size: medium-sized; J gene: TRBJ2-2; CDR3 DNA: TGTGCCAGCAGCTGGCGCCGGGACTTCAACACCGGGGAGCTGTTTTTT; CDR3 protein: CASSWRRDFNTGELFF
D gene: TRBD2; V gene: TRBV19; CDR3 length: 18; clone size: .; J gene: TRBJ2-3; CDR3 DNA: TGTGCCAGTAGTGGTGTAGCGGGAGGTTCCAGGGGCACAGATACGCAGTATTTT; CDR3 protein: CASSGVAGGSRGTDTQYF